The 10 T cell receptor beta chains below come from one sample, sequenced in a study of OX40 agonist ivuxolimab in advanced cancers. Produced via immunoSEQ multiplex PCR; TCRdb's table is partial and in-frame only. The table lists about 46,000 clones, approximately 85% of them singletons, with 56% in the top ten. The starting material was CD4+ or CD8+ T cells sorted from blood, obtained in a trial of the OX40 agonist ivuxolimab. The receptors derive from an adult with an advanced solid tumor such as melanoma, head and neck, liver or kidney cancer.

The chain has TRBV4-1 and TRBJ2-5; 7 bases agree with TRBD2. The CDR3 consists of 17 residues. Germline V gene data show CDR1 as MGHRA and CDR2 as YSYEKL. J gave up 4 bases and V 4 bases, and 15 bases lay outside the gene matches. In nucleotides, the CDR3 is TGCGCCAGCAGCCCCTTGGAATGGGGGAGGGCTTCAGAGACCCAGTACTTC. It is translated as CASSPLEWGRASETQYF.

The J gene is TRBJ1-5, the V gene TRBV29-1; the D gene is possibly TRBD1 (6 bases). Looked up from germline, CDR1 is SQVTM and CDR2 is ANQGSEA. With 4 bases removed from V and 5 bases from J, the gap between germline ends came to 9 bases. This CDR3 comprises 12 residues. The chain's CDR3 is CSVVEGDQPQHF. DNA for the CDR3: TGCAGCGTTGTTGAGGGGGATCAGCCCCAGCATTTT.

The V gene is TRBV6-8, the J gene TRBJ2-4; D is possibly TRBD1 (6 bases). The germline V gene has CDR1 MNHGY and CDR2 SAAAGT. The CDR3 covers 15 residues. The V gene lost 1 base and the J gene lost 8 bases, with 15 bases spanning the gap. The chain's CDR3 is CASSYYSVWTDIQYF. DNA of the CDR3: TGTGCCAGCAGTTACTACTCCGTGTGGACAGACATTCAGTACTTC.

The chain uses TRBV7-2 and TRBJ2-6; D ambiguous. The germline V gene has CDR1 SGHTA and CDR2 FQGNSA. The CDR3 is 14 residues long. The V end lost 7 bases, the J end lost 1 base, and 8 bases lay between the germline ends. This chain's CDR3 is CASTKTSGANVLTF. For the CDR3, the DNA is TGTGCCAGCACCAAGACATCTGGGGCCAACGTCCTGACTTTC.

This clone was recorded once. V gene TRBV27 combines with J gene TRBJ2-7; D uncertain. This CDR3 is built from 15 residues. V lost 2 bases and J 2 bases, leaving 13 bases between the germline ends. Looked up from germline, CDR1 is MNHEY and CDR2 is SMNVEV (reference sequence). CDR3: CASSLRTTGTYEQYF. The CDR3 bases are TGTGCCAGCAGTTTACGAACAACTGGAACCTACGAGCAGTACTTC.

This chain joins TRBV4-1 and TRBJ2-2; D gene unclear. Between the trimmed V and J ends, which lost 0 bases and 6 bases, there was a span of 8 bases. CDR3 length equals 14 residues. Germline CDR1 MGHRA, CDR2 YSYEKL. In DNA, the CDR3 is TGCGCCAGCAGCCAAGATCGGCTATCCGGGGAGCTGTTTTTT. Translated, it gives CASSQDRLSGELFF.

The rearrangement uses TRBV5-1 and TRBJ1-4; D not resolved. This CDR3 comprises 15 residues. Per germline, CDR1 SGHRS and CDR2 YFSETQ. Trimming took off 3 bases at V and 8 bases at J, with 17 bases between the two ends. The chain's CDR3 is CASSWQGSPSEKLFF. Written as DNA, the CDR3 is TGCGCCAGCAGCTGGCAAGGGAGTCCCAGCGAAAAACTGTTTTTT.

CDR3 in amino acids: CASVPGLAGSSYEQYF. The CDR3 coding sequence is TGTGCCAGCGTTCCAGGACTAGCGGGGAGCTCCTACGAGCAGTACTTC. The rearrangement links TRBV7-8 to TRBJ2-7, with 12 positions matching TRBD2. Germline CDR1 is SGHVS and CDR2 is FQNEAQ. CDR3 length: 16 residues. With 8 bases clipped from V and 0 bases from J, the junction kept 8 bases outside the gene matches.

A single count supports this clone. J is TRBJ2-3 and V is TRBV5-1, with D tentatively TRBD1 (6 bases). Germline V gene sequence: CDR1 SGHRS, CDR2 YFSETQ. Deletions cut 0 bases from V and 6 bases from J, with 11 bases between. CDR3 length equals 14 residues. The DNA for the CDR3 is TGCGCCAGCAGCTTGGCCCGGACAGCCGATACGCAGTATTTT. This sequence encodes CASSLARTADTQYF.

The V gene is TRBV18, the J gene TRBJ2-1, with TRBD1 matching 9 bases. V lost 3 bases and J lost 7; bases outside the gene matches: 7. The CDR3 contains 15 residues. Germline CDR1 and CDR2: KGHSH and LQKENI. The CDR3 DNA reads as TGTGCCAGCTCACCGGACAGGGGTGTAGGGAATGAGCAGTTCTTC. It encodes CASSPDRGVGNEQFF.